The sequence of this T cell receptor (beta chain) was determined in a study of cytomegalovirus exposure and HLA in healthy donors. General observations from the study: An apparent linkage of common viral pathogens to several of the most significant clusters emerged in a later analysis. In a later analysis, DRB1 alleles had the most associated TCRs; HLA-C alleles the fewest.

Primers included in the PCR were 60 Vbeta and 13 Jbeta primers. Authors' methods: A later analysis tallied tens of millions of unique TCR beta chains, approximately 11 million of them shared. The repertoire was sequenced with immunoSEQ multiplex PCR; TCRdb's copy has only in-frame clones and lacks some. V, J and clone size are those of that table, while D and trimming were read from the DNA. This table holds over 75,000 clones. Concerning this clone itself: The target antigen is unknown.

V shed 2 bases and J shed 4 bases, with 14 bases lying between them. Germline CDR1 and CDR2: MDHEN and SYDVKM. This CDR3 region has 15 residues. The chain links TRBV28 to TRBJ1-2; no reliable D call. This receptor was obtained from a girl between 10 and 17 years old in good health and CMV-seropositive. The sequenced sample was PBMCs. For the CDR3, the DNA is TGTGCCAGCAGTTTAACTCGAGTATCCCGCTATGGCTACACCTTC. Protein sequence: CASSLTRVSRYGYTF.